This T cell receptor (beta chain) comes out of a study of shared clonotypes between healthy human individuals (dated by TCRdb to the early 2020s). For context, the study as a whole: The cohort comprised two women and a few men aged 18 to 49 years. The study deeply sequenced blood TCR repertoires of five healthy adults to estimate repertoire size and the extent of clonotype sharing between individuals. To increase sequencing depth and limit assay-specific biases, different laboratories used diverse techniques to prepare libraries and sequence TCR repertoires. Per donor, leukapheresis produced somewhere between about 0.9 and 9 billion PBMCs. For each donor, three plates each were used for CD4 naive and CD4 memory, two plates were used for CD8 naive, and one plate was used for CD8 memory.

Using the deep immunoSEQ assay, TCR CDR3 regions were amplified from genomic DNA by multiplex PCR. For each cell subset, the extracted genomic DNA was distributed evenly across all wells of several immunoSEQ 96-well plates, and each plate served as one replicate. For sorted subsets, 150 to 250 ng of genomic DNA, equivalent to about 30,000 T cell genomes, went into each replicate PCR. Purified libraries were quantified with a Qubit 3.0 fluorometer, sized on a Bioanalyzer 2100, and re-quantified with the KAPA Library Quantification kit. Each immunoSEQ 96-well plate was sequenced on its own single-read 150-cycle Illumina NextSeq 550 flow cell. Per the source publication's procedure: The immunoSEQ output contained only junctional sequences without quality scores, so filtering could not match that applied to full-length reads. To assign V/J genes and CDR3, sequences were annotated using PyIR, a Python wrapper for IgBLAST v1.9, with IMGT germline references. Reads were filtered out if the reads had weak V/J assignments (E-value above 1e-6), no CDR3, stop codons, out-of-frame junctions, or ambiguous translated residues. A V3J clonotype was defined by an identical inferred V gene, J gene, and CDR3 amino acid sequence. The percentage overlap between two repertoires was calculated by dividing the number of shared unique clonotypes by the size of the smaller repertoire. RTK rarefaction, the Chao1 estimator, and Recon v2.1 estimates of unobserved clonotypes were used to assess repertoire richness. Generation probabilities for all TCRbeta clonotypes obtained by the gDNA method from a few donors were computed using OLGA. TCRdb took over this immuneACCESS table, retaining in-frame rearrangements with V and J assigned. Such tables are incomplete; in checked studies, under half of the missing clones stem from an unresolved V gene, and the remainder is unexplained. V and J calls plus clone size are reproduced from that table; the DNA served to infer D and trimming. Counted in this sample were some 2.1 million clones; 93% of them appeared once. The leading ten clones occupy more than 1.5% of the sample.

Overall results and qualifications from the work: Roughly 5.2% of naive CD4, around 3.6% of naive CD8, roughly 2.5% of memory CD4, and about 0.4% of memory CD8 clonotypes were shared across a few donors. Because the study included a small number of donors, the genetic and exposure-history diversity represented was limited. Higher generation probabilities were observed for clonotypes shared by all four sorted-subset donors than for non-shared clonotypes. Sampling was limited to blood, and TCR repertoires in tissue likely differ from TCR repertoires in blood. Based on pairwise subsampling, the degree of clonotype sharing among donors was expected to be affected by sequencing depth. Naive subsets generally had larger estimated clonotype richness than memory subsets. Incomplete sequencing was indicated by rarefaction of sorted-subset datasets, despite the large sequencing depth.

CD8 naive samples were CD45RO-negative cells positively selected for CCR7, giving a CD45RA+CCR7+ population that excluded TemRA cells. Donors were healthy HIV-negative adults with no recently reported acute infections or vaccinations. All donors were Caucasian adults living in Nashville, Tennessee, USA. Blood was obtained by leukapheresis, after which PBMCs were separated by Ficoll-Histopaque density gradient centrifugation and cryopreserved in liquid nitrogen vapor phase. Purity and quantity of every magnetically sorted T cell population were checked by analytical flow cytometry. Genomic DNA was isolated from every sorted fraction and measured by UV absorbance on a Nanodrop 2000c. About this clone: This clone's antigen is unknown. Qualities for individual bases were not recorded, and no much larger clone is one base off.

The V end gives up 8 bases and the J end 7 bases, leaving 12 bases in the junction not matched to a gene. The CDR3 contains 15 residues, cysteine and phenylalanine counted. Only CDR3 DNA is held: 45 bases, read in frame from base 1. For CDR1 and CDR2, the germline V gene (reference sequence) lists MNHEY and SMNVEV. This receptor was obtained from a man aged 18 to 30 in good health. Some clones in this sample may be carry-over from other donors' samples. The sequence joins TRBV27 to TRBJ1-4; 8 junctional bases match TRBD1. Sequenced sample: naive CD8+ T cells from PBMCs. Reading the label with the study, this specimen's cell subset or site is: CD45RA+CCR7+. The CDR3 here reads CASRVITGGVEKLFF. Read as DNA, the sequence is TGTGCCAGCCGAGTAATCACAGGGGGAGTTGAAAAACTGTTTTTT.